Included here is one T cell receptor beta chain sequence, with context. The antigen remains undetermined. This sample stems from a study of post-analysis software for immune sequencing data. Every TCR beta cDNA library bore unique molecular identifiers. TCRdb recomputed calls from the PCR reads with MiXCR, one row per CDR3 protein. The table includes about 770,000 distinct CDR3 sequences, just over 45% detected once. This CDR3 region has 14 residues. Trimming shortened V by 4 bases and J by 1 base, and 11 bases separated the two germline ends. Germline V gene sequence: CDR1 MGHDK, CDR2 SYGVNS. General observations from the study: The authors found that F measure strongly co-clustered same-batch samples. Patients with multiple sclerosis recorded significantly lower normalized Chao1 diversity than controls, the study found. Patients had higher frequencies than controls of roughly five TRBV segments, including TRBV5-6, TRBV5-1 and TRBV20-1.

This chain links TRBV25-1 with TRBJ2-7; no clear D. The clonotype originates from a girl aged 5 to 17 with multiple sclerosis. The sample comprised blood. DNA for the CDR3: TGTGCCAGCAGTGGGATCGTGGGTTCCTACGAGCAGTACTTC. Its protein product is CASSGIVGSYEQYF.